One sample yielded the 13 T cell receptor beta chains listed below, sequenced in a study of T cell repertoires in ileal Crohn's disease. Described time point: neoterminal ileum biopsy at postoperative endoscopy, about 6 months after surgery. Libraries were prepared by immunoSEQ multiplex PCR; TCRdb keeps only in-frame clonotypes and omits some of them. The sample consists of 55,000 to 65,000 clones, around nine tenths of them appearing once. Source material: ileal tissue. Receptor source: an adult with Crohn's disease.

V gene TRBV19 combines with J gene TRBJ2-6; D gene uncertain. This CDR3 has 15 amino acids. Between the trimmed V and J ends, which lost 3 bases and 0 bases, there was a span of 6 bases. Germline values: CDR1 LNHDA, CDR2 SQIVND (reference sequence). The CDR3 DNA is TGTGCCAGTAGTATGTGGAGCTCTGGGGCCAACGTCCTGACTTTC. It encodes CASSMWSSGANVLTF.

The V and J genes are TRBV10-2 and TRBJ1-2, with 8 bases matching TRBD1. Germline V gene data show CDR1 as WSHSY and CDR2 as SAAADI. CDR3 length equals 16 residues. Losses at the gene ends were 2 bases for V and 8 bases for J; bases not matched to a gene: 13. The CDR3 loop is CASSELGGQGARGYTF. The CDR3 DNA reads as TGCGCCAGCAGTGAGCTCGGTGGCCAGGGGGCTAGGGGCTACACCTTC.

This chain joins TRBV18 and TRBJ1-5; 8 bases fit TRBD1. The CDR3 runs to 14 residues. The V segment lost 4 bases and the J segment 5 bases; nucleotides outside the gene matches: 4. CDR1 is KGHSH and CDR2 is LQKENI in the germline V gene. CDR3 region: CASSLTGVDQPQHF. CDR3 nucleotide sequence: TGTGCCAGCTCACTGACAGGGGTGGATCAGCCCCAGCATTTT.

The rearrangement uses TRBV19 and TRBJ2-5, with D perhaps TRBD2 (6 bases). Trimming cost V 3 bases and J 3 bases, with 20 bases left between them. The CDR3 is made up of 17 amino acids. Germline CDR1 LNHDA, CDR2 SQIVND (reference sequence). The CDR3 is CASSIRSSGTAKETQYF. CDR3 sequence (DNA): TGTGCCAGTAGTATTCGCTCTTCCGGGACTGCTAAAGAGACCCAGTACTTC. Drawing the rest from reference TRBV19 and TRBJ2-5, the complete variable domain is DGGITQSPKYLFRKEGQNVTLSCEQNLNHDAMYWYRQDPGQGLRLIYYSQIVNDFQKGDIAEGYSVSREKKESFPLTVTSAQKNPTAFYLCASSIRSSGTAKETQYFGPGTRLLVL.

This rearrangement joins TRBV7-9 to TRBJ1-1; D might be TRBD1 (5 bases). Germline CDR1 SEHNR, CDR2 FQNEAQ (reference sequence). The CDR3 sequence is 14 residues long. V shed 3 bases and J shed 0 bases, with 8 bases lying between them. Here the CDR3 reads CASSFAGMNTEAFF. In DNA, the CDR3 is TGTGCCAGCAGCTTCGCAGGGATGAACACTGAAGCTTTCTTT.

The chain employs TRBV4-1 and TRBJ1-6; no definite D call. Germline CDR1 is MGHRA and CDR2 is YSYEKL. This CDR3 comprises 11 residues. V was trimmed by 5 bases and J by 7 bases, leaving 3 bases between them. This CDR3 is CASSSNSPLHF. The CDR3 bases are TGCGCCAGCAGCAGCAATTCACCCCTCCACTTT.

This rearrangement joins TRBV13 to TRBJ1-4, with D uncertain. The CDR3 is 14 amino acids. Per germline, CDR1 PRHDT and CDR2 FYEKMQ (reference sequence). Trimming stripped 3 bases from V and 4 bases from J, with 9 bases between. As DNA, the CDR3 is TGTGCCAGCAGCTTTAGGACTAATAATGAAAAACTGTTTTTT. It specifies CASSFRTNNEKLFF.

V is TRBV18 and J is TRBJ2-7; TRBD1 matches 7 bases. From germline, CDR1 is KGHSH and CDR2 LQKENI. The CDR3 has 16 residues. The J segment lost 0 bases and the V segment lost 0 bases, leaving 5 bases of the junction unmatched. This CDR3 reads CASSPPGTGASYEQYF. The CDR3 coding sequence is TGTGCCAGCTCACCACCGGGTACAGGGGCCTCCTACGAGCAGTACTTC.

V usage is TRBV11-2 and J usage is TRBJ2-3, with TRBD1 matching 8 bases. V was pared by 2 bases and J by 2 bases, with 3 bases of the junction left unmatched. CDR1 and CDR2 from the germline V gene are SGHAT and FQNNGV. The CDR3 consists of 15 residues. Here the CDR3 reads CASSLRDRSTDTQYF. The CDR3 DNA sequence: TGTGCCAGCAGCTTACGGGACAGGTCCACAGATACGCAGTATTTT.

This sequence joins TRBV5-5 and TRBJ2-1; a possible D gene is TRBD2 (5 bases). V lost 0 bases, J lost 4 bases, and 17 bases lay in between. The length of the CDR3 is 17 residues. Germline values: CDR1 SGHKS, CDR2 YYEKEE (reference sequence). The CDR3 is CASSLAGGLASYNEQFF. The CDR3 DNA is TGTGCCAGCAGCTTGGCGGGCGGGCTGGCAAGTTACAATGAGCAGTTCTTC.

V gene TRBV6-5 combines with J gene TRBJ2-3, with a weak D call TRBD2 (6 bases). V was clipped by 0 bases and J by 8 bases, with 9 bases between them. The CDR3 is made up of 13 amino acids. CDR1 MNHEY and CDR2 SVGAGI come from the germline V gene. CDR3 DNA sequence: TGTGCCAGCAGTTACTCGGGGGGAGGTACGCAGTATTTT. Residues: CASSYSGGGTQYF.

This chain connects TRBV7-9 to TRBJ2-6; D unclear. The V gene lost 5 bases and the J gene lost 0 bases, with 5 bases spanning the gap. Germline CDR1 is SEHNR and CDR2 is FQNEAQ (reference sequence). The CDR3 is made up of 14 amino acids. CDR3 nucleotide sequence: TGTGCCAGCAGCCAAAACTCTGGGGCCAACGTCCTGACTTTC. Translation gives CASSQNSGANVLTF. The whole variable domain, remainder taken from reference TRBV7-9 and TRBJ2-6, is DTGVSQNPRHKITKRGQNVTFRCDPISEHNRLYWYRQTLGQGPEFLTYFQNEAQLEKSRLLSDRFSAERPKGSFSTLEIQRTEQGDSAMYLCASSQNSGANVLTFGAGSRLTVL.

This CDR3 reads CASSVELAGAGELFF. The CDR3 DNA sequence: TGTGCCAGCAGCGTAGAACTAGCGGGAGCCGGGGAGCTGTTTTTT. The rearrangement joins TRBV9 to TRBJ2-2, with TRBD2 matching over 11 bases. The CDR3 loop spans 15 amino acids. J lost 6 bases, V lost 0 bases, and 1 base had no gene match. Per germline, CDR1 SGDLS and CDR2 YYNGEE.